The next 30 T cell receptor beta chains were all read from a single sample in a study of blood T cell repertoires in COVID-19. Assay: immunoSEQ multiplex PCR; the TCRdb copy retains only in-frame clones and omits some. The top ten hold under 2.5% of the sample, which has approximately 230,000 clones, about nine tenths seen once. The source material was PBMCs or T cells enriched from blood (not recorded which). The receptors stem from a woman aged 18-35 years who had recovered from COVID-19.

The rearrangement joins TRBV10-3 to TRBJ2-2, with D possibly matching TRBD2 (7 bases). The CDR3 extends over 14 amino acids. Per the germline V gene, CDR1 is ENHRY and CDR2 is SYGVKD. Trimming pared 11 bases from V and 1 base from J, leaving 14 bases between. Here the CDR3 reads CASGGQVNTGELFF. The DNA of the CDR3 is TGTGCCTCCGGGGGGCAGGTGAACACCGGGGAGCTGTTTTTT.

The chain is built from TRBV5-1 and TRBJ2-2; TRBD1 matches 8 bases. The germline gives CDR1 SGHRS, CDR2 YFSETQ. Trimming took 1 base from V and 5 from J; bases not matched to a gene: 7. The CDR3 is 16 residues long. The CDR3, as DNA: TGCGCCAGCAGCTTGATCGGGACAGGAAGGACCGGGGAGCTGTTTTTT. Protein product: CASSLIGTGRTGELFF.

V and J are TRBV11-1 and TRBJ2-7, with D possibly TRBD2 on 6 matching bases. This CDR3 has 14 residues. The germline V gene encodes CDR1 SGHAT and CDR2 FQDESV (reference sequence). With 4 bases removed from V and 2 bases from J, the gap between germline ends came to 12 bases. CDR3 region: CASSSRTGAYEQYF. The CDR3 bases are TGTGCCAGCAGCTCCCGTACGGGAGCCTACGAGCAGTACTTC.

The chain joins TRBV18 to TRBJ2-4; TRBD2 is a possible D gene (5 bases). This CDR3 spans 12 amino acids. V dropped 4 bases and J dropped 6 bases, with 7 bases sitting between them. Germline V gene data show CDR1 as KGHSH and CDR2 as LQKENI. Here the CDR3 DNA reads TGTGCCAGCTCACAGGACTTAAACATTCAGTACTTC. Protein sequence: CASSQDLNIQYF.

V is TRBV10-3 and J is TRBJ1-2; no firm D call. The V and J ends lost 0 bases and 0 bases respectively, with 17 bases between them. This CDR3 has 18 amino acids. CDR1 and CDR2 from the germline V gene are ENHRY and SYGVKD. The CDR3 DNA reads TGTGCCATCAGTGAGTCCCCTGCACGGGGAGAGACTAACTATGGCTACACCTTC. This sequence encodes CAISESPARGETNYGYTF.

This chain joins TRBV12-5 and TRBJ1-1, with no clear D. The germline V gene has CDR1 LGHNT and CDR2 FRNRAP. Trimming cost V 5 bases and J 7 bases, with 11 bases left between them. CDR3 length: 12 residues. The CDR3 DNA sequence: TGTGCTAGTGGTCTGGATCGGGGTGAAGCTTTCTTT. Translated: CASGLDRGEAFF.

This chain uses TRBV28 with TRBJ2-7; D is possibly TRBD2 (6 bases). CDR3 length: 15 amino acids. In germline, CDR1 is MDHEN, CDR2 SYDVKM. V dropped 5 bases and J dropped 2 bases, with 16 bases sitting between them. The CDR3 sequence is CASSPGGGYPYEQYF. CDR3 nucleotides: TGTGCCAGCAGTCCTGGGGGAGGATACCCCTACGAGCAGTACTTC. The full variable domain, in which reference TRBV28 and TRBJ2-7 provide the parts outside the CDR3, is DVKVTQSSRYLVKRTGEKVFLECVQDMDHENMFWYRQDPGLGLRLIYFSYDVKMKEKGDIPEGYSVSREKKERFSLILESASTNQTSMYLCASSPGGGYPYEQYFGPGTRLTVT.

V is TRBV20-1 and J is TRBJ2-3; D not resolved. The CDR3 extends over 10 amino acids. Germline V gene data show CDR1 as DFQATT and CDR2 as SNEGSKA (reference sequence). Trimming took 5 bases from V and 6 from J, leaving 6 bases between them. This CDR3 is CSAQIDTQYF. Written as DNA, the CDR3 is TGCAGTGCTCAAATCGATACGCAGTATTTT.

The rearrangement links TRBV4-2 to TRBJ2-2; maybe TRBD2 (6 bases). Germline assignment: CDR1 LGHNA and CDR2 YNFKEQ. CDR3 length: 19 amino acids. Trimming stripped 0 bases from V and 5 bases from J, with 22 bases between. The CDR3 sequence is CASSQEIGGEAVFTGELFF. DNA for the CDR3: TGTGCCAGCAGCCAAGAAATTGGCGGGGAGGCGGTCTTTACCGGGGAGCTGTTTTTT.

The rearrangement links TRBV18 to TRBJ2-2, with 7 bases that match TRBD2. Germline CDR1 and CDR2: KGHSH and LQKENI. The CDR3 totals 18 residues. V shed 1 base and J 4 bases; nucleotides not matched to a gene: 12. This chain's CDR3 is CASSPLDLAGGSTGELFF. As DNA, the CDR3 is TGTGCCAGCTCACCACTCGACCTCGCCGGGGGGTCCACCGGGGAGCTGTTTTTT.

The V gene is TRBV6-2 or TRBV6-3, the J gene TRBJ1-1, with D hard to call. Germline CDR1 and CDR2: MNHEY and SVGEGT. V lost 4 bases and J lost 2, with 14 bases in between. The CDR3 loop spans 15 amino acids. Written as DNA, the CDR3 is TGTGCCAGCAGTTTAAACACGGGTATTAACACTGAAGCTTTCTTT. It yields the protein CASSLNTGINTEAFF.

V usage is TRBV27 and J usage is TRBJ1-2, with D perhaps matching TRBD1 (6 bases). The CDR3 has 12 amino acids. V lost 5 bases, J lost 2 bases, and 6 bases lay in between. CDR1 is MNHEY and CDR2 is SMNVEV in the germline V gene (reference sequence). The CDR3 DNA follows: TGTGCCAGCAGTACAGGGAACTATGGCTACACCTTC. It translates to CASSTGNYGYTF.

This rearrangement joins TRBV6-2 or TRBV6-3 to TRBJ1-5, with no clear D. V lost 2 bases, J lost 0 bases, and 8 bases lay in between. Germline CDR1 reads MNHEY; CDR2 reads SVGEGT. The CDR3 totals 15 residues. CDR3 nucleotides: TGTGCCAGCAGTTACGCGGAGTATAGCAATCAGCCCCAGCATTTT. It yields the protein CASSYAEYSNQPQHF.

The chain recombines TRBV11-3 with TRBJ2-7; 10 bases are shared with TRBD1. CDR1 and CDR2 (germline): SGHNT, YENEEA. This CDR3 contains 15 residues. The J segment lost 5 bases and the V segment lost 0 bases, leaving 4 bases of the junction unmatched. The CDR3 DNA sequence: TGTGCCAGCAGCTTAGAGGGACAGGGGCCCCACGAGCAGTACTTC. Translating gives CASSLEGQGPHEQYF.

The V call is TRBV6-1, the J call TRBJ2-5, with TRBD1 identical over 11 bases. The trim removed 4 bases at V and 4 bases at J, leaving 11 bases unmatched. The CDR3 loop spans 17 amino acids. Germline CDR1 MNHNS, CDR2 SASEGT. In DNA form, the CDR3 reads TGTGCCAGCAGTGCCCGGGACAGGGGGGATTTCGGAGAGACCCAGTACTTC. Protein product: CASSARDRGDFGETQYF.

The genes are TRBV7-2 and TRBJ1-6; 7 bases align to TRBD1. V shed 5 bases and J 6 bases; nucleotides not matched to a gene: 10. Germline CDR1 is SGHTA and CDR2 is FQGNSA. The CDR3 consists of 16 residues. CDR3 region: CASSDTGALVNSPLHF. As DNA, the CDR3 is TGTGCCAGCAGCGACACAGGGGCCCTCGTTAATTCACCCCTCCACTTT.

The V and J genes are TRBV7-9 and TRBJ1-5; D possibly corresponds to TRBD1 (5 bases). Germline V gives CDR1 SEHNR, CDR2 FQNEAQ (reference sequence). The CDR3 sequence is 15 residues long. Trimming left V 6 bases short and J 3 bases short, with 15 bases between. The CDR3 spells CASRRGGEINQPQHF. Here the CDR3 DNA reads TGTGCCAGCAGACGTGGGGGGGAAATCAATCAGCCCCAGCATTTT.

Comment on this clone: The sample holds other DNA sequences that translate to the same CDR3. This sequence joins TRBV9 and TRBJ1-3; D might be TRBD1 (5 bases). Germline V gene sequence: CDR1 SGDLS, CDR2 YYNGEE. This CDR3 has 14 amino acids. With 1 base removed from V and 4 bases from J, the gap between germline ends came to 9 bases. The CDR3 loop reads CASSVRGSGNTIYF. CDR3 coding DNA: TGTGCCAGCAGCGTACGGGGGTCCGGAAACACCATATATTTT.

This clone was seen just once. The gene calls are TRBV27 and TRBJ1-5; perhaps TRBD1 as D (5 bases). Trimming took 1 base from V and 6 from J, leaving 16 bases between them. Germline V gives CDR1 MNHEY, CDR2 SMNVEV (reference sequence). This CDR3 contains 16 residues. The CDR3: CASSLWGRVAGQPQHF. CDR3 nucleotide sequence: TGTGCCAGCAGTTTATGGGGCAGGGTGGCTGGTCAGCCCCAGCATTTT.

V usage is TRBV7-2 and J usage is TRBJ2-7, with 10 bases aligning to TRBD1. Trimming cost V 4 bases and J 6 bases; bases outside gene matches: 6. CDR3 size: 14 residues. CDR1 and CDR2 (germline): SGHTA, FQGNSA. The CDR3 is CASSWRDRGSEQYF. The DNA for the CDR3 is TGTGCCAGCAGCTGGAGGGACAGGGGTTCCGAGCAGTACTTC.

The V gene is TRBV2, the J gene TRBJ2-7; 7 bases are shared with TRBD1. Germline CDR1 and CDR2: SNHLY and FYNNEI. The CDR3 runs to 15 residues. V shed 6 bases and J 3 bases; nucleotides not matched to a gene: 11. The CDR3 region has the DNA TGTGCCAGCAGACGGGACAGCTCCCAAATCTACGAGCAGTACTTC. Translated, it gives CASRRDSSQIYEQYF.

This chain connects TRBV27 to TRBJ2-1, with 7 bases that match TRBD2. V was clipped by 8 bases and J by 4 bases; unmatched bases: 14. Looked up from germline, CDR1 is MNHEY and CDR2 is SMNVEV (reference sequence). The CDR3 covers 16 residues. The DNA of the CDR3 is TGTGCCAGCCACCGAGCGGGGCTATCGCTATACAATGAGCAGTTCTTC. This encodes CASHRAGLSLYNEQFF.

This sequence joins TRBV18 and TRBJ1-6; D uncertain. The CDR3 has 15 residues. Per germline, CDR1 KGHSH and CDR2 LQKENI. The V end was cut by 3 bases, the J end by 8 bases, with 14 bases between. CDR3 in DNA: TGTGCCAGCTCACCCAACTCGGAGGGAGATTCACCCCTCCACTTT. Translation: CASSPNSEGDSPLHF.

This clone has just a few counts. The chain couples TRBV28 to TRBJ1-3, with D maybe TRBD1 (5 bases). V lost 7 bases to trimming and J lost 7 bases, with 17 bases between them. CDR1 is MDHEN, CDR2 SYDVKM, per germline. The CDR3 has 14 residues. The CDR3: CASIPPGKRNTIYF. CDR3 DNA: TGTGCCAGCATACCCCCAGGGAAGAGGAACACCATATATTTT.

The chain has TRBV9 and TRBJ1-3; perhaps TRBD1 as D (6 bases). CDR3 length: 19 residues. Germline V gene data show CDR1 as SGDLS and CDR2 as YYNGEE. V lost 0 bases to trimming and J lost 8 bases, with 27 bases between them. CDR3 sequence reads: CASSVAAHVRGALLDTIYF. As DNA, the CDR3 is TGTGCCAGCAGCGTAGCTGCCCACGTCCGGGGGGCGCTTTTGGACACCATATATTTT.

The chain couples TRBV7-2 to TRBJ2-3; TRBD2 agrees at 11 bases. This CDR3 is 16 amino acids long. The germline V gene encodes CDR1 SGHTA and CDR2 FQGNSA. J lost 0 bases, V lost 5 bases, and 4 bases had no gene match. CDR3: CASSVSGGASTDTQYF. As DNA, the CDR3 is TGTGCCAGCAGCGTTAGCGGGGGGGCTAGCACAGATACGCAGTATTTT. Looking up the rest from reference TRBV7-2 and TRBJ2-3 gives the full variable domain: GAGVSQSPSNKVTEKGKDVELRCDPISGHTALYWYRQSLGQGLEFLIYFQGNSAPDKSGLPSDRFSAERTGGSVSTLTIQRTQQEDSAVYLCASSVSGGASTDTQYFGPGTRLTVL.

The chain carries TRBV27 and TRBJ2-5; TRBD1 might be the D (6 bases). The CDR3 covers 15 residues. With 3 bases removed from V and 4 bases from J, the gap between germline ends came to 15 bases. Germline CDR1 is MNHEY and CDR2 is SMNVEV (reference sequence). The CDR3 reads CASSFVVGTRETQYF. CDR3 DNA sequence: TGTGCCAGCAGTTTTGTCGTTGGGACAAGAGAGACCCAGTACTTC.

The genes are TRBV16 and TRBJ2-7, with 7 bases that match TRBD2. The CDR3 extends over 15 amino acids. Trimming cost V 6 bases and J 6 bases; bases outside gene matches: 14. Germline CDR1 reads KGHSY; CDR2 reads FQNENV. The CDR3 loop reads CASSPTGTTRREQYF. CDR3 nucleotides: TGTGCCAGCAGTCCCACCGGGACTACCCGACGCGAGCAGTACTTC.

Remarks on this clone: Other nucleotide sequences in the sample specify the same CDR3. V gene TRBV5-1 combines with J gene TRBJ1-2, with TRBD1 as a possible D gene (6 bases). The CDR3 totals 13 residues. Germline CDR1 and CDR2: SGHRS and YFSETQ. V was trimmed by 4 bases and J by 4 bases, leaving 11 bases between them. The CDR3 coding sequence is TGCGCCAGCAGCCTCGGACAGTTCTATGGCTACACCTTC. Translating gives CASSLGQFYGYTF.

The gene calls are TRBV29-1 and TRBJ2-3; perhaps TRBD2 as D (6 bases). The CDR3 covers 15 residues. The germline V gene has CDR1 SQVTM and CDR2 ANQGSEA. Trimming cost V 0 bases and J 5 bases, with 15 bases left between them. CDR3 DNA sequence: TGCAGCGTTGAAGATTATGGGGGGATTCAAGATACGCAGTATTTT. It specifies CSVEDYGGIQDTQYF.